This TCR beta chain came from a study of cytomegalovirus exposure and HLA in healthy donors. Study-wide findings and caveats: A few chains linked to CMV were shown in vitro to be specific for CMV antigens. Clonal expansion was found to be greater in HLA-associated TCR beta chains than in equally common others in a later analysis.

For this clone: Its target is unknown.

Amplification used 60 Vbeta primers and 13 Jbeta primers. The method was immunoSEQ multiplex PCR; TCRdb's version includes in-frame clones alone and lacks a portion of them. The repertoire holds approximately 160,000 clones, with 77% as singletons. V lost 5 bases to trimming and J lost 3 bases, with 20 bases between them. CDR3 length: 17 residues. Germline V lookup: CDR1 LNHDA, CDR2 SQIVND (reference sequence). Regarding donors, all were healthy bone marrow donors. This receptor was identified in a male donor in good health and CMV-seropositive. This chain connects TRBV19 to TRBJ2-4, with D perhaps TRBD2 (7 bases). Sample: PBMCs. DNA for the CDR3: TGTGCCAGTAGTCGAGGAGTCGGGGGGCGCGGCAAAAACATTCAGTACTTC. It translates to CASSRGVGGRGKNIQYF.